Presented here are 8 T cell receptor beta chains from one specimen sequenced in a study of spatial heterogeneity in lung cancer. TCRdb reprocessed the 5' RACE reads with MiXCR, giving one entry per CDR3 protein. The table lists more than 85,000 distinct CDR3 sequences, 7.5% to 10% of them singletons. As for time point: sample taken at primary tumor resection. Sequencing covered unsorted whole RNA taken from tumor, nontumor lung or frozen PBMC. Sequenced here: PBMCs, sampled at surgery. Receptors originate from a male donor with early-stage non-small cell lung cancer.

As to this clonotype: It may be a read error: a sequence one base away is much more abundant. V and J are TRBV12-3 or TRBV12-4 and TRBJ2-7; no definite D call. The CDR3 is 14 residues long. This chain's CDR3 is CAGSPNLNANEQYF. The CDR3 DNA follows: TGTGCCGGCAGCCCGAACCTAAACGCAAACGAGCAGTACTTC.

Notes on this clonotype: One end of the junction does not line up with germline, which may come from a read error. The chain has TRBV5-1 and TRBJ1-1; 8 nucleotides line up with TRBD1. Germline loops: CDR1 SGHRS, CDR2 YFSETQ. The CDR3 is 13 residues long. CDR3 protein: CASSLDRDTEAFF. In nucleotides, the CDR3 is TGTGCCAGCAGCTTGGACAGGGACACTGAAGCTTTCTTT.

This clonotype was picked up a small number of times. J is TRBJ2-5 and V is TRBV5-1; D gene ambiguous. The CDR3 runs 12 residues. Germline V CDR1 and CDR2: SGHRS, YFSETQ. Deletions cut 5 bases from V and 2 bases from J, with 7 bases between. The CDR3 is CASRVQQETQYF. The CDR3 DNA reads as TGCGCCAGCAGAGTGCAGCAAGAGACCCAGTACTTC.

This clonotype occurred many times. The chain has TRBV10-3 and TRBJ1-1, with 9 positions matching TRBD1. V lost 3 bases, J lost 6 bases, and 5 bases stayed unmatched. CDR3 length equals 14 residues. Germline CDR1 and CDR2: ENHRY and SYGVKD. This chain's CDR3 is CAISEQGALAEAFF. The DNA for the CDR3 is TGTGCCATCAGTGAACAGGGGGCATTGGCTGAAGCTTTCTTT.

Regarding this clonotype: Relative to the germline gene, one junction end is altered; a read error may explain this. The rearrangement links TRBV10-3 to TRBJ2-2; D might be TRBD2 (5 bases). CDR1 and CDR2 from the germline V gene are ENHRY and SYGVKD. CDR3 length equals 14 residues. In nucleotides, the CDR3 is TGTGCCACAACAAGAGATGGGAACACCGGGGAGCTGATTTTT. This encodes CATTRDGNTGELIF.

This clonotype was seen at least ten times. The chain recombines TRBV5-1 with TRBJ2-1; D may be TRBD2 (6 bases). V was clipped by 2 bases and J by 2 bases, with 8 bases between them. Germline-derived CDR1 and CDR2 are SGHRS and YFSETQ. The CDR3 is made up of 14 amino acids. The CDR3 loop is CASSFSGAYNEQFF. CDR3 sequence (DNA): TGCGCCAGCAGCTTTAGCGGAGCCTACAATGAGCAGTTCTTC.

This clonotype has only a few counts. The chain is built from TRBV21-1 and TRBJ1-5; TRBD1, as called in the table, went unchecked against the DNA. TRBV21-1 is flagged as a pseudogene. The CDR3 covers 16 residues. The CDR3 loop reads CASSSVGTPLNQPQHF. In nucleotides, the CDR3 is TGTGCCAGCAGCAGCGTCGGGACACCCCTGAATCAGCCCCAGCATTTT.

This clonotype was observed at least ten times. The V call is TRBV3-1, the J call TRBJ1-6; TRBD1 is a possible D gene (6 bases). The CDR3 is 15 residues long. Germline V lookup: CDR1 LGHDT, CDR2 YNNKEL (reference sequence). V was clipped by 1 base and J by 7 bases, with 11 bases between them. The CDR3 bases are TGTGCCAGCAGCCAAGGTGGGACAAGGAATTCACCCCTCCACTTT. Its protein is CASSQGGTRNSPLHF. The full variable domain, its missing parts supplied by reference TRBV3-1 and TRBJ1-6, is DTAVSQTPKYLVTQMGNDKSIKCEQNLGHDTMYWYKQDSKKFLKIMFSYNNKELIINETVPNRFSPKSPDKAHLNLHINSLELGDSAVYFCASSQGGTRNSPLHFGNGTRLTVT.